This is a list of T cell receptor beta chains from one sample in a study of blood T cell repertoires in COVID-19. Clones were sequenced by immunoSEQ multiplex PCR, and TCRdb holds only the in-frame ones, with some missing. The sample records some 88,000 clones, about four fifths being singletons. Specimen: peripheral blood. All receptors derive from a human donor in a cohort sampled during active COVID-19. CDR3s include the opening cysteine and the closing phenylalanine or tryptophan. D genes are given only for firm matches. A clone size is listed for some rows: how often the clone was seen (once, few, many), or a class if it is expanded.

CDR3nt: TGTGCCAGTAGTATCAGCCTTGGCGGGAGCGGCGGGACCCAGTACTTC
CDR3aa: CASSISLGGSGGTQYF
j_gene: TRBJ2-5
d_gene: TRBD2
v_gene: TRBV19
abundance: .

CDR3nt: TGTGCCAGCAGCCTCGGAGTACCGAAAACCAATCAGCCCCAGCATTTT
CDR3aa: CASSLGVPKTNQPQHF
j_gene: TRBJ1-5
d_gene: .
v_gene: TRBV3-1/TRBV3-2
abundance: .

CDR3nt: TGTGCCAGCAGCCAAGGAGCGGGAGACCTTAGCACAGATACGCAGTATTTT
CDR3aa: CASSQGAGDLSTDTQYF
j_gene: TRBJ2-3
d_gene: TRBD2
v_gene: TRBV7-8
abundance: .

CDR3nt: TGCGCCAGCAGCTTGAACCCCTCCGCTAGCGGGAGTGGCGGGGAGCTGTTTTTT
CDR3aa: CASSLNPSASGSGGELFF
j_gene: TRBJ2-2
d_gene: TRBD2
v_gene: TRBV5-1
abundance: .

CDR3nt: TGTGCCAGCACACTCGCGGGGACTAGCGGGAGCGGGAACGAGCAGTACTTC
CDR3aa: CASTLAGTSGSGNEQYF
j_gene: TRBJ2-7
d_gene: TRBD2
v_gene: TRBV28
abundance: .

CDR3nt: TGTGCCAGCAGCTTGGACCCTGCGGGTGAAGCTTTCTTT
CDR3aa: CASSLDPAGEAFF
j_gene: TRBJ1-1
d_gene: .
v_gene: TRBV5-4
abundance: .

CDR3nt: TGTGCCAGTAGTACCGTGGGGACTTACACAGATACGCAGTATTTT
CDR3aa: CASSTVGTYTDTQYF
j_gene: TRBJ2-3
d_gene: .
v_gene: TRBV19
abundance: .

CDR3nt: TGTGCCAGCAGCCACTCCTCACGGGGAGGAGGCACAGATACGCAGTATTTT
CDR3aa: CASSHSSRGGGTDTQYF
j_gene: TRBJ2-3
d_gene: .
v_gene: TRBV4-2
abundance: .

CDR3nt: TGTGCCAGCAGCTTGGCAGGGGACCCCAGAAACTATGGCTACACCTTC
CDR3aa: CASSLAGDPRNYGYTF
j_gene: TRBJ1-2
d_gene: .
v_gene: TRBV7-8
abundance: .

CDR3nt: TGTGCCAGCAGTGTAGATGGAGGTTATTCGGAAGCTTTCTTT
CDR3aa: CASSVDGGYSEAFF
j_gene: TRBJ1-1
d_gene: .
v_gene: TRBV2
abundance: .

CDR3nt: TGTGCCAGCAGCCGATCCTGGACAGGGACGGAGGACACTGAAGCTTTCTTT
CDR3aa: CASSRSWTGTEDTEAFF
j_gene: TRBJ1-1
d_gene: TRBD1
v_gene: TRBV7-6
abundance: .

CDR3nt: TGTGCCAGCAGCATCCTTAGCGGGAGAGGGTACAATGAGCAGTTCTTC
CDR3aa: CASSILSGRGYNEQFF
j_gene: TRBJ2-1
d_gene: TRBD2
v_gene: TRBV5-6
abundance: .

CDR3nt: TGTGCCAGCAACAAGGACAGGGGGGATCAGCCCCAGCATTTT
CDR3aa: CASNKDRGDQPQHF
j_gene: TRBJ1-5
d_gene: TRBD1
v_gene: TRBV2
abundance: .

CDR3nt: TGTGCCAGCAGCTTAATGCCTAGTTCCCACGAGCAGTACTTC
CDR3aa: CASSLMPSSHEQYF
j_gene: TRBJ2-7
d_gene: .
v_gene: TRBV7-3
abundance: few

CDR3nt: TGTGCCAGCAGCTTAAACGGGTTCACTGGAAACACCATATATTTT
CDR3aa: CASSLNGFTGNTIYF
j_gene: TRBJ1-3
d_gene: .
v_gene: TRBV11-3
abundance: .

CDR3nt: TGTGCCAGCAGCTCTGTAATGTTGAGGAACACCGGGGAGCTGTTTTTT
CDR3aa: CASSSVMLRNTGELFF
j_gene: TRBJ2-2
d_gene: .
v_gene: TRBV14
abundance: .

CDR3nt: TGTGCCAGCAGATTTTTTAGTAACACTGAAGCTTTCTTT
CDR3aa: CASRFFSNTEAFF
j_gene: TRBJ1-1
d_gene: .
v_gene: TRBV6-5
abundance: few